The clone carrying this TCR beta chain is categorized as medium-sized. Antigen: not known. This record belongs to a study of CD8 T cells in ankylosing spondylitis. Broader study findings: Past studies reported some motif variants in reactive arthritis synovial fluid and blood. Clones linked to disease, bearing a CD8+ phenotype, were relatively rare in peripheral blood. The study looked at matched synovial fluid samples from ankylosing spondylitis patients. Disease-linked clones were reported to be significantly enriched there.

TCR beta libraries were made by quantitative 5'-RACE with molecular barcodes. TCRdb ran MiXCR on the 5' RACE reads and lists one entry per CDR3 protein. The sample shows some 130,000 distinct CDR3 sequences, 7% to 10% of them seen only once. The CDR3 totals 15 residues. CDR1 is MNHEY and CDR2 is SVGAGI in the germline V gene. Trimming stripped 6 bases from V and 2 bases from J, with 14 bases between. The specimen sequenced was synovial fluid, either unsorted or a sorted T cell fraction (not recorded which). The clonotype comes from a male donor with ankylosing spondylitis. This chain connects TRBV6-5 to TRBJ2-1; D gene ambiguous. CDR3 loop: CASSPGSPAYNEQFF. The CDR3 coding sequence is TGTGCCAGCAGCCCAGGATCCCCCGCCTACAATGAGCAGTTCTTC.